Below, 26 T cell receptor beta chains from the same sample are listed, as sequenced in a study of T cell responses to AZD1222 COVID-19 vaccine. The data were produced by immunoSEQ multiplex PCR, yet TCRdb's version contains in-frame clones alone and is incomplete. The data contain some 120,000 clones, 90% to 95% of them seen just once; the ten biggest clones take up about 2.7%. The material sequenced was peripheral blood, taken on day 0 of AZD1222 vaccination. All receptors come from an adult in good health.

This chain connects TRBV11-2 to TRBJ2-1, with 10 nucleotides matching TRBD2. This CDR3 contains 16 residues. V was clipped by 5 bases and J by 9 bases; unmatched bases: 13. Germline V gives CDR1 SGHAT, CDR2 FQNNGV. As DNA, the CDR3 is TGTGCCAGCAGCAAAGAAGTTCTAGCGGGAGTCGGTGAGCAGTTCTTC. Translated, it gives CASSKEVLAGVGEQFF.

This chain links TRBV28 with TRBJ1-3; possibly TRBD1 for D (6 bases). V was pared by 6 bases and J by 4 bases, with 16 bases between. This CDR3 contains 15 residues. The germline V gene has CDR1 MDHEN and CDR2 SYDVKM. As DNA, the CDR3 is TGTGCCAGCAGGACCGGGACACAGAGAGGAAACACCATATATTTT. This sequence encodes CASRTGTQRGNTIYF. The full variable domain, its missing parts supplied by reference TRBV28 and TRBJ1-3, is DVKVTQSSRYLVKRTGEKVFLECVQDMDHENMFWYRQDPGLGLRLIYFSYDVKMKEKGDIPEGYSVSREKKERFSLILESASTNQTSMYLCASRTGTQRGNTIYFGEGSWLTVV.

This CDR3 reads CSANEGGARVEQFF. The CDR3 nucleotides are TGCAGTGCTAATGAGGGTGGGGCTAGGGTTGAGCAGTTCTTC. The rearrangement links TRBV20-1 to TRBJ2-1; either TRBD1 or TRBD2 may supply D (5 bases each). Germline loops: CDR1 DFQATT, CDR2 SNEGSKA (reference sequence). CDR3 size: 14 residues. V shed 4 bases and J shed 9 bases, with 19 bases lying between them.

Sample share makes this clone medium-sized. V usage is TRBV27 and J usage is TRBJ2-2; 9 bases line up with TRBD1. CDR1 MNHEY and CDR2 SMNVEV come from the germline V gene (reference sequence). V trimming: 5 bases; J trimming: 6 bases; junction bases outside the gene matches: 4. This CDR3 is built from 14 residues. CDR3 in amino acids: CASSPWDRAGELFF. CDR3 DNA sequence: TGTGCCAGCAGTCCCTGGGACAGGGCCGGGGAGCTGTTTTTT.

The V and J genes are TRBV10-3 and TRBJ1-2; 10 nucleotides align to TRBD1. The CDR3 totals 14 residues. V gave up 6 bases and J gave up 8 bases; unmatched junction bases: 9. Germline V gene lookup returns CDR1 ENHRY and CDR2 SYGVKD. The CDR3 is CAIRGTGAGPGYTF. DNA of the CDR3: TGTGCCATCAGGGGGACAGGGGCCGGTCCCGGCTACACCTTC.

CDR3 bases: TGTGCCAGCAGTGGGGCGACCCAGTACTTC. Encoded protein: CASSGATQYF. The genes are TRBV12-3 or TRBV12-4 and TRBJ2-5; weak D call: TRBD1 (5 bases). The CDR3 consists of 10 residues. The V and J ends lost 5 bases and 7 bases respectively, with 5 bases between them.

The chain combines TRBV28 with TRBJ1-5; TRBD1 is a possible D gene (6 bases). The germline V gene has CDR1 MDHEN and CDR2 SYDVKM. The CDR3 spans 14 residues. Trimming took off 10 bases at V and 2 bases at J, with 15 bases between the two ends. The CDR3 nucleotides are TGTGCCACCACAGGCAACAGGGGCAATCAGCCCCAGCATTTT. Amino acid sequence: CATTGNRGNQPQHF.

The chain uses TRBV19 and TRBJ1-2, with 7 nucleotides matching TRBD1. This CDR3 is built from 13 residues. The germline V gene has CDR1 LNHDA and CDR2 SQIVND (reference sequence). The J segment lost 4 bases and the V segment lost 4 bases, leaving 3 bases of the junction unmatched. The CDR3 reads CASSKDRLYGYTF. The DNA for the CDR3 is TGTGCCAGTAGTAAGGACAGGCTCTATGGCTACACCTTC.

J is TRBJ1-1 and V is TRBV6-5; no definite D call. Germline loops: CDR1 MNHEY, CDR2 SVGAGI. This CDR3 spans 13 amino acids. Trimming took off 6 bases at V and 1 base at J, with 9 bases between the two ends. The CDR3 coding sequence is TGTGCCAGCAGGGGCGGGAGGAACACTGAAGCTTTCTTT. It encodes CASRGGRNTEAFF.

The chain joins TRBV9 to TRBJ1-3; a possible D gene is TRBD1 (5 bases). CDR1 is SGDLS and CDR2 is YYNGEE in the germline V gene. V lost 1 base, J lost 0 bases, and 8 bases lay in between. This CDR3 has 15 residues. As DNA, the CDR3 is TGTGCCAGCAGCGTATCGGGGGGCTCTGGAAACACCATATATTTT. Its protein is CASSVSGGSGNTIYF.

This chain joins TRBV1 and TRBJ2-7; TRBD2, the D gene given by the table, was not confirmed from the DNA. TRBV1 represents a pseudogene. CDR3 length equals 15 residues. This chain's CDR3 is CTSRPRLAGVYEQYF. CDR3 DNA sequence: TGCACCAGCAGACCTAGACTAGCGGGAGTTTACGAGCAGTACTTC.

The J gene is TRBJ1-5, the V gene TRBV19; a weak D match, TRBD1 (5 bases). The CDR3 spans 16 residues. CDR1 and CDR2 from the germline V gene are LNHDA and SQIVND (reference sequence). Trimming pared 7 bases from V and 0 bases from J, leaving 16 bases between. CDR3 sequence reads: CASKLVGGDSNQPQHF. CDR3 nucleotide sequence: TGTGCCAGTAAATTAGTCGGGGGGGATAGCAATCAGCCCCAGCATTTT.

The chain links TRBV4-1 to TRBJ1-5; tentative D call: TRBD1 (5 bases). V lost 0 bases and J lost 3, with 9 bases in between. CDR3 size: 15 residues. Per germline, CDR1 MGHRA and CDR2 YSYEKL. CDR3 sequence reads: CASSQDWGVNQPQHF. The CDR3 DNA reads TGCGCCAGCAGCCAAGATTGGGGGGTCAATCAGCCCCAGCATTTT.

V and J are TRBV5-6 and TRBJ1-1; a weak D match, TRBD1 (5 bases). The germline V and J ends were trimmed by 0 bases and 5 bases, with 8 bases remaining between them. Germline V lookup: CDR1 SGHDT, CDR2 YYEEEE. This CDR3 comprises 13 residues. The CDR3 reads CASSLGWGTEAFF. CDR3 coding DNA: TGTGCCAGCAGCTTGGGATGGGGGACTGAAGCTTTCTTT.

The V and J genes are TRBV6-1 and TRBJ2-7, with 7 bases that match TRBD2. Germline V gene lookup returns CDR1 MNHNS and CDR2 SASEGT. The CDR3 is made up of 15 amino acids. V dropped 2 bases and J dropped 6; count of bases not matched to a gene: 10. Here the CDR3 reads CASSEREGTPCEQYF. The DNA for the CDR3 is TGTGCCAGCAGTGAAAGGGAGGGGACCCCCTGCGAGCAGTACTTC.

The gene calls are TRBV30 and TRBJ1-2; D not certain. The length of the CDR3 is 12 residues. CDR1 and CDR2 (germline): GTSNPN, SVGIG (reference sequence). The ends were cut back, 4 bases at V and 1 base at J, with 7 bases in the middle. The chain's CDR3 is CAWIQINYGYTF. Written as DNA, the CDR3 is TGTGCCTGGATTCAGATTAACTATGGCTACACCTTC.

The V gene is TRBV11-2, the J gene TRBJ1-3; D might be TRBD1 (6 bases). V lost 4 bases and J 4 bases, leaving 14 bases between the germline ends. Per the germline V gene, CDR1 is SGHAT and CDR2 is FQNNGV. This CDR3 has 15 residues. The CDR3 protein is CASSSIRGQGNTIYF. In DNA, the CDR3 is TGTGCCAGCAGCTCCATCCGAGGACAGGGAAACACCATATATTTT.

The chain joins TRBV6-5 to TRBJ1-6; D gene uncertain. With 6 bases removed from V and 8 bases from J, the gap between germline ends came to 17 bases. Germline values: CDR1 MNHEY, CDR2 SVGAGI. The CDR3 loop spans 15 amino acids. The DNA of the CDR3 is TGTGCCAGCAGCCAAAAGTACGGGATGGATTCACCCCTCCACTTT. Protein: CASSQKYGMDSPLHF.

The chain carries TRBV6-5 and TRBJ1-3; D is uncertain. This CDR3 contains 15 residues. CDR1 MNHEY and CDR2 SVGAGI come from the germline V gene. V lost 6 bases and J 0 bases, leaving 12 bases between the germline ends. CDR3 amino acids: CASSSPGHSGNTIYF. In DNA form, the CDR3 reads TGTGCCAGCAGCTCCCCGGGCCACTCTGGAAACACCATATATTTT.

The V and J genes are TRBV6-4 and TRBJ2-3; 11 bases line up with TRBD2. The V gene end was trimmed by 3 bases and the J gene end by 6 bases; junction bases not matched to a gene: 5. The germline V gene encodes CDR1 MRHNA and CDR2 SNTAGT. This CDR3 has 15 amino acids. CDR3 loop: CASSELAGAVDTQYF. CDR3 DNA sequence: TGTGCCAGCAGTGAACTAGCGGGAGCGGTGGATACGCAGTATTTT.

The genes are TRBV12-2 and TRBJ2-2; the table gives TRBD2 as D, unverified against the DNA. TRBV12-2 is an annotated pseudogene. The CDR3 extends over 16 amino acids. DNA for the CDR3: TGTGCAAGTCGACGCCGACTAGCTTTGGGCACCGGGGAGCTGTTTTTT. It is translated as CASRRRLALGTGELFF.

The rearrangement links TRBV11-2 to TRBJ1-4, with D tentatively TRBD1 (5 bases). From germline, CDR1 is SGHAT and CDR2 FQNNGV. There are 14 residues in the CDR3. V was pared by 1 base and J by 7 bases, with 10 bases between. The CDR3, as DNA: TGTGCCAGCAGCTTAGGACAGTATGTTGAAAAACTGTTTTTT. This sequence encodes CASSLGQYVEKLFF.

The chain couples TRBV5-1 to TRBJ1-4; D is possibly TRBD1 (5 bases). Trimming left V 0 bases short and J 0 bases short, with 6 bases between. CDR1 and CDR2 from the germline V gene are SGHRS and YFSETQ. CDR3 length: 15 amino acids. The CDR3 sequence: CASSLGGSTNEKLFF. The CDR3 nucleotides are TGCGCCAGCAGCTTGGGGGGGTCAACTAATGAAAAACTGTTTTTT. Supplemented by reference TRBV5-1 and TRBJ1-4, the full variable domain reads KAGVTQTPRYLIKTRGQQVTLSCSPISGHRSVSWYQQTPGQGLQFLFEYFSETQRNKGNFPGRFSGRQFSNSRSEMNVSTLELGDSALYLCASSLGGSTNEKLFFGSGTQLSVL.

This sequence joins TRBV5-5 and TRBJ1-4, with D tentatively TRBD1 (6 bases). V was shortened by 1 base and J by 6 bases, with 13 bases between the two germline ends. This CDR3 has 15 amino acids. Germline CDR1 is SGHKS and CDR2 is YYEKEE (reference sequence). The CDR3 here is CASSLIQGSYEKLFF. The CDR3 bases are TGTGCCAGCAGCTTGATACAGGGTAGTTATGAAAAACTGTTTTTT. The variable domain in full, with the rest retrieved from reference TRBV5-5 and TRBJ1-4, is DAGVTQSPTHLIKTRGQQVTLRCSPISGHKSVSWYQQVLGQGPQFIFQYYEKEERGRGNFPDRFSARQFPNYSSELNVNALLLGDSALYLCASSLIQGSYEKLFFGSGTQLSVL.

The CDR3 protein is CASSYSNARPQHF. CDR3 in DNA: TGTGCCAGCAGTTACTCGAATGCTCGGCCCCAGCATTTT. The chain recombines TRBV6-5 with TRBJ1-5, with no clear D. V lost 0 bases to trimming and J lost 9 bases, with 9 bases between them. The CDR3 runs 13 residues. Per germline, CDR1 MNHEY and CDR2 SVGAGI.

The chain is built from TRBV10-3 and TRBJ2-1; a weak D match, TRBD1 (6 bases). V was pared by 8 bases and J by 6 bases, with 23 bases between. This CDR3 is built from 16 residues. Germline lookup yields CDR1 ENHRY and CDR2 SYGVKD. The CDR3 bases are TGTGCCATCTCGACAGGTGCAGGTCCTATACGCAATGAGCAGTTCTTC. It encodes CAISTGAGPIRNEQFF.